What follows are 20 T cell receptor beta chains derived from one specimen sequenced in a study of blood T cell repertoires in COVID-19. Using immunoSEQ multiplex PCR, the repertoire was profiled, and TCRdb retains in-frame clones only, with some absent. Here the sample spans about 200,000 clones, more than 85% being singletons. Input material: peripheral blood. The receptors stem from a woman aged 50 to 60 with COVID-19, enrolled during active disease.

The V gene is TRBV3-1 (or the pseudogene TRBV3-2), the J gene TRBJ2-5, with 7 bases lining up with TRBD2. The CDR3 has 16 amino acids. V shed 2 bases, J shed 0 bases, and the junction held 6 bases outside the gene matches. Looked up from germline, CDR1 is LGHDT and CDR2 is YNNKEL (reference sequence). CDR3 sequence: CASSQSDSGHQETQYF. In DNA form, the CDR3 reads TGTGCCAGCAGCCAATCGGATAGCGGGCACCAAGAGACCCAGTACTTC.

The chain couples TRBV7-6 to TRBJ1-5; no definite D call. Per the germline V gene, CDR1 is SGHVS and CDR2 is FNYEAQ. The CDR3 has 16 residues. V lost 0 bases to trimming and J lost 0 bases, with 9 bases between them. CDR3 in amino acids: CASSLAAGPSNQPQHF. The CDR3 DNA sequence: TGTGCCAGCAGCTTAGCGGCAGGCCCTAGCAATCAGCCCCAGCATTTT.

The chain recombines TRBV7-6 with TRBJ2-7, with TRBD1 matching over 7 bases. Germline V gene data show CDR1 as SGHVS and CDR2 as FNYEAQ. V lost 5 bases to trimming and J lost 3 bases; unmatched junction nucleotides: 10. CDR3 length: 15 amino acids. The CDR3: CASSGSGQPFYEQYF. The CDR3 DNA reads as TGTGCCAGCAGCGGATCGGGACAGCCGTTCTACGAGCAGTACTTC. Full variable domain (remainder filled in from reference TRBV7-6 and TRBJ2-7): GAGVSQSPRYKVTKRGQDVALRCDPISGHVSLYWYRQALGQGPEFLTYFNYEAQQDKSGLPNDRFSAERPEGSISTLTIQRTEQRDSAMYRCASSGSGQPFYEQYFGPGTRLTVT.

The chain employs TRBV19 and TRBJ1-2; D is perhaps TRBD1 (5 bases). The CDR3 totals 16 residues. V dropped 1 base and J dropped 4 bases, with 16 bases sitting between them. Looked up from germline, CDR1 is LNHDA and CDR2 is SQIVND (reference sequence). CDR3 nucleotide sequence: TGTGCCAGTAGTATAGCTTCGGTAGGGACTGGCTATGGCTACACCTTC. Its translation is CASSIASVGTGYGYTF.

The chain links TRBV10-3 to TRBJ1-2; D not certain. Looked up from germline, CDR1 is ENHRY and CDR2 is SYGVKD. The CDR3 sequence is 15 residues long. V was clipped by 3 bases and J by 4 bases, with 15 bases between them. CDR3 DNA: TGTGCCATCAGTGAATCTAAGGGAGTTGTCTATGGCTACACCTTC. It translates to CAISESKGVVYGYTF.

The chain has TRBV10-1 and TRBJ2-3, with 8 bases identical to TRBD2. The V and J ends lost 0 bases and 11 bases, in that order; junction bases with no gene match: 4. CDR1 and CDR2 from the germline V gene are WNHNN and SYGVQD (reference sequence). The CDR3 length is 13 residues. CDR3 region: CASSESRGGWQYF. The DNA for the CDR3 is TGCGCCAGCAGTGAGTCTCGGGGGGGGTGGCAGTATTTT.

The chain uses TRBV25-1 and TRBJ2-7; a possible D gene is TRBD2 (7 bases). This CDR3 comprises 14 residues. Trimming shortened V by 1 base and J by 2 bases, and 9 bases separated the two germline ends. Germline values: CDR1 MGHDK, CDR2 SYGVNS. CDR3 nucleotides: TGTGCCAGCAGTGAATGGGGGGGCACCTACGAGCAGTACTTC. Translating it yields CASSEWGGTYEQYF.

The gene calls are TRBV5-1 and TRBJ1-4, with no clear D. Germline V CDR1 and CDR2: SGHRS, YFSETQ. The length of the CDR3 is 14 residues. The germline V and J ends were trimmed by 0 bases and 5 bases, with 8 bases remaining between them. The CDR3 protein is CASSLGALNEKLFF. As DNA, the CDR3 is TGCGCCAGCAGCTTGGGAGCATTAAATGAAAAACTGTTTTTT. Combining the CDR3 with reference TRBV5-1 and TRBJ1-4 gives the whole variable domain KAGVTQTPRYLIKTRGQQVTLSCSPISGHRSVSWYQQTPGQGLQFLFEYFSETQRNKGNFPGRFSGRQFSNSRSEMNVSTLELGDSALYLCASSLGALNEKLFFGSGTQLSVL.

This rearrangement joins TRBV7-9 to TRBJ1-1; D remains ambiguous. V dropped 5 bases and J dropped 4 bases, with 17 bases sitting between them. Germline-derived CDR1 and CDR2 are SEHNR and FQNEAQ (reference sequence). The CDR3 has 15 amino acids. As DNA, the CDR3 is TGTGCCAGCAGCCCCTCCGGAGGGATGGGCACTGAAGCTTTCTTT. This sequence encodes CASSPSGGMGTEAFF.

The genes are TRBV27 and TRBJ2-3, with 8 positions matching TRBD2. Trimming took 4 bases from V and 3 from J; bases not matched to a gene: 6. The CDR3 is 15 residues long. CDR1 is MNHEY and CDR2 is SMNVEV in the germline V gene (reference sequence). The CDR3 DNA is TGTGCCAGCAGTTCGGGGGGGCGATATACAGATACGCAGTATTTT. Its translation: CASSSGGRYTDTQYF.

J is TRBJ2-1 and V is TRBV9; TRBD2 aligns across 9 bases. Germline CDR1 reads SGDLS; CDR2 reads YYNGEE. The J segment lost 5 bases and the V segment lost 1 base, leaving 7 bases of the junction unmatched. This CDR3 is built from 16 residues. The chain's CDR3 is CASSVSGGTVNNEQFF. For the CDR3, the DNA is TGTGCCAGCAGCGTAAGCGGGGGGACAGTTAACAATGAGCAGTTCTTC.

This chain links TRBV4-1 with TRBJ1-5, with TRBD1 as a possible D gene (5 bases). Germline V gene sequence: CDR1 MGHRA, CDR2 YSYEKL. The CDR3 length is 16 residues. V was clipped by 0 bases and J by 5 bases, with 14 bases between them. The CDR3, as DNA: TGCGCCAGCAGCCAAGAGGGAGGGTCCAGGGATCAGCCCCAGCATTTT. As protein: CASSQEGGSRDQPQHF.

The chain carries TRBV7-6 and TRBJ1-2; the D gene is possibly TRBD1 (5 bases). The CDR3 loop spans 15 amino acids. CDR1 SGHVS and CDR2 FNYEAQ come from the germline V gene. V was cut by 5 bases and J by 1 base, with 14 bases left in between. The CDR3 reads CASSPLIDSNYGYTF. CDR3 bases: TGTGCCAGCAGCCCCCTCATTGACAGTAACTATGGCTACACCTTC.

The genes are TRBV19 and TRBJ1-5; 9 bases are a match to TRBD1. The CDR3 spans 17 residues. The germline CDR1 and CDR2 sequences are LNHDA and SQIVND (reference sequence). With 6 bases clipped from V and 2 bases from J, the junction kept 11 bases outside the gene matches. CDR3 region: CASSQRTGAVGNQPQHF. DNA for the CDR3: TGTGCCAGTAGCCAGAGGACAGGGGCGGTGGGCAATCAGCCCCAGCATTTT.

The chain is built from TRBV28 and TRBJ1-2, with D tentatively TRBD1 (5 bases). V gave up 5 bases and J gave up 7 bases, with 11 bases separating them. The CDR3 is made up of 12 amino acids. Per germline, CDR1 MDHEN and CDR2 SYDVKM. The CDR3, as DNA: TGTGCCAGCAGTGTAGGGGCAGGTGGCTACACCTTC. Translated: CASSVGAGGYTF.

This clone has more than one count but fewer than ten. The genes are TRBV4-1 and TRBJ1-2; unclear D gene. Germline loops: CDR1 MGHRA, CDR2 YSYEKL. V was pared by 2 bases and J by 2 bases, with 6 bases between. This CDR3 contains 13 residues. CDR3 sequence: CASSQTANYGYTF. CDR3 DNA sequence: TGCGCCAGCAGCCAAACCGCGAACTATGGCTACACCTTC.

This chain joins TRBV5-1 and TRBJ2-3; TRBD2 agrees at 8 bases. V lost 2 bases and J lost 2; bases outside the gene matches: 7. Germline V CDR1 and CDR2: SGHRS, YFSETQ. The CDR3 has 16 amino acids. Written as DNA, the CDR3 is TGCGCCAGCAGCTTTGGGACTAGAGGGTCCACAGATACGCAGTATTTT. This gives the protein CASSFGTRGSTDTQYF. Full variable domain (missing parts from reference TRBV5-1 and TRBJ2-3): KAGVTQTPRYLIKTRGQQVTLSCSPISGHRSVSWYQQTPGQGLQFLFEYFSETQRNKGNFPGRFSGRQFSNSRSEMNVSTLELGDSALYLCASSFGTRGSTDTQYFGPGTRLTVL.

The chain recombines TRBV15 with TRBJ2-1; unclear D gene. In germline, CDR1 is LNHNV, CDR2 YYDKDF (reference sequence). The CDR3 extends over 13 amino acids. The ends were cut back, 2 bases at V and 6 bases at J, with 8 bases in the middle. CDR3 region: CATSRWSVNEQFF. Here the CDR3 DNA reads TGTGCCACCAGCAGATGGTCGGTCAATGAGCAGTTCTTC. Supplemented by reference TRBV15 and TRBJ2-1, the full variable domain reads DAMVIQNPRYQVTQFGKPVTLSCSQTLNHNVMYWYQQKSSQAPKLLFHYYDKDFNNEADTPDNFQSRRPNTSFCFLDIRSPGLGDTAMYLCATSRWSVNEQFFGPGTRLTVL.

The rearrangement links TRBV19 to TRBJ2-2, with unresolved D. CDR1 LNHDA and CDR2 SQIVND come from the germline V gene (reference sequence). There are 14 residues in the CDR3. Trimming cost V 1 base and J 4 bases, with 7 bases left between them. For the CDR3, the DNA is TGTGCCAGTAGTATAGGCACAACCACCGGGGAGCTGTTTTTT. Amino acid sequence: CASSIGTTTGELFF.

V usage is TRBV4-1 and J usage is TRBJ2-2; D unresolved. V was pared by 3 bases and J by 3 bases, with 2 bases between. Germline values: CDR1 MGHRA, CDR2 YSYEKL. CDR3 size: 12 residues. CDR3 DNA sequence: TGCGCCAGCAGCCACGACACCGGGGAGCTGTTTTTT. Amino acids: CASSHDTGELFF.